What follows is one TCR beta chain and its context. The target antigen is unknown. The data originate from a study of Ad26.COV2.S vaccination and SARS-CoV-2 variants. The overall study: Donor allocation was to the COV1001 Ad26.COV2.S trial arm. Into the muscle, Ad26.COV2.S was dosed once or twice, 56 days apart. Study outcomes and limitations: The study found higher spike-specific TCR breadth in vaccine than placebo recipients.

The treatment here: some 20 received Ad26.COV2.S at low or high dose, single or two shots; 5 received placebo; per-sample allocation not given. Sampling was performed 63 days after the first vaccine or placebo injection. The sample came from a Boston adult aged 18-55 years. This CDR3 region has 17 residues. Germline V gene data show CDR1 as SNHLY and CDR2 as FYNNEI. Trimming cost V 1 base and J 7 bases; bases outside gene matches: 7. Using immunoSEQ multiplex PCR, the repertoire was profiled, and TCRdb retains in-frame clones only, with some absent. The sample has roughly 400,000 clones, over 75% seen once.

The J gene is TRBJ2-2, the V gene TRBV2, with 12 bases that match TRBD2. Here the sequenced sample was peripheral blood, taken in a trial of Ad26.COV2.S vaccine versus placebo. The source is a person between 18 and 65 years old who received the Ad26.COV2.S COVID-19 vaccine or a placebo. The CDR3 loop reads CASSEGLAGGLGGELFF. For the CDR3, the DNA is TGTGCCAGCAGTGAAGGGCTAGCGGGAGGGCTTGGCGGGGAGCTGTTTTTT.